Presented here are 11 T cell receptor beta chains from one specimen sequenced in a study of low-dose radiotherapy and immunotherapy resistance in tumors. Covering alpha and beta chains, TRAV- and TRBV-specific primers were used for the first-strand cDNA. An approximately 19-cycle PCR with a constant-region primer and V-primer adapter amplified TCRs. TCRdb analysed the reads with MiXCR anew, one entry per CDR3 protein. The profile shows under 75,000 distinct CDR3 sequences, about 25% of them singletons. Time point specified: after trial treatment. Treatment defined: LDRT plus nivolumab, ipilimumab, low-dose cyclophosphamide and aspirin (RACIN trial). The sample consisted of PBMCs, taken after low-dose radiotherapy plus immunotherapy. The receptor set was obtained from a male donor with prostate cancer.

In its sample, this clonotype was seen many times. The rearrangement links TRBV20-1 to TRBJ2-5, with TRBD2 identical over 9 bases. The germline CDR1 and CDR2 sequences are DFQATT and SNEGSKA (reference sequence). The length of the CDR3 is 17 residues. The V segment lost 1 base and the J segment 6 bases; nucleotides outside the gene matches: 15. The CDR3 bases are TGCAGTGCTAGAGTTCGAACAGGACTAGCGCTTATACAGACCCAGTACTTC. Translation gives CSARVRTGLALIQTQYF.

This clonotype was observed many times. CDR3 sequence (DNA): TGTGCCAGCTCACCGGGGACAGGGGGCCAGGGCTACACCTTC. This gives the protein CASSPGTGGQGYTF. The V gene is TRBV18, the J gene TRBJ1-2; TRBD1 matches at 12 bases. CDR1 KGHSH and CDR2 LQKENI come from the germline V gene. V lost 3 bases, J lost 8 bases, and 4 bases stayed unmatched. This CDR3 region has 14 residues.

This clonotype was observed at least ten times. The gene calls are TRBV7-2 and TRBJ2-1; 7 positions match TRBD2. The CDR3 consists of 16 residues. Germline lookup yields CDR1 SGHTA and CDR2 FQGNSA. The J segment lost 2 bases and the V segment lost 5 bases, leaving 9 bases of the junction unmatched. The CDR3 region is CASSQRAGDAYNEQFF. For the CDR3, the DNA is TGTGCCAGCAGCCAGCGCGCGGGGGACGCCTACAATGAGCAGTTCTTC. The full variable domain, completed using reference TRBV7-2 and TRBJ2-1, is GAGVSQSPSNKVTEKGKDVELRCDPISGHTALYWYRQSLGQGLEFLIYFQGNSAPDKSGLPSDRFSAERTGGSVSTLTIQRTQQEDSAVYLCASSQRAGDAYNEQFFGPGTRLTVL.

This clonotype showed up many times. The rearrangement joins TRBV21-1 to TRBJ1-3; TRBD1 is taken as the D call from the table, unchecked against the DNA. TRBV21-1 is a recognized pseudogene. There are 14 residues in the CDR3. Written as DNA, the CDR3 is TGTGCCAGCAGGAGGACAGGGGGAACAAACACCATATATTTT. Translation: CASRRTGGTNTIYF.

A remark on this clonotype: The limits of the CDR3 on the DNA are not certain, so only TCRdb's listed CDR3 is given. The CDR3 here is CASTNQTSMYLCASSLTSGYEQYF. The chain recombines TRBV5-1 with TRBJ2-7; the table names TRBD2, a call not compared with the DNA. The CDR3 is 24 residues long, counting both termini. Germline V gene lookup returns CDR1 SGHRS and CDR2 YFSETQ.

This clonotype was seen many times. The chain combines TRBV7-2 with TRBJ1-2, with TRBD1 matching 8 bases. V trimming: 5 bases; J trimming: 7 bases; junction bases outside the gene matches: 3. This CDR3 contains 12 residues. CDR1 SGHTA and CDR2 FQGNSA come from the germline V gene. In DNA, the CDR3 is TGTGCCAGCAGCGCAGACAGGGGTGGCTACACCTTC. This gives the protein CASSADRGGYTF.

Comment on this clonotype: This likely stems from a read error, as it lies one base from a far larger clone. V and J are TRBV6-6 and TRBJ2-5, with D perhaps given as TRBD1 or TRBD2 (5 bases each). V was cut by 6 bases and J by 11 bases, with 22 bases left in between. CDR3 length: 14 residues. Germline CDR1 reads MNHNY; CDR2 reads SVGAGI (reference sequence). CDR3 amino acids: CASSVTGTVNEQYF. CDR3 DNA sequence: TGTGCCAGCAGCGTCACCGGGACCGTCAATGAGCAGTACTTC.

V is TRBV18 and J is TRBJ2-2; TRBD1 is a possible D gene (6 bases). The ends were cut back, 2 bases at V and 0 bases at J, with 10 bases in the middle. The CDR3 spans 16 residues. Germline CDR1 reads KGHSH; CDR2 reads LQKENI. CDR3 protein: CASSPVDRPNTGELFF. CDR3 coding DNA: TGTGCCAGCTCACCAGTGGACAGACCGAACACCGGGGAGCTGTTTTTT.

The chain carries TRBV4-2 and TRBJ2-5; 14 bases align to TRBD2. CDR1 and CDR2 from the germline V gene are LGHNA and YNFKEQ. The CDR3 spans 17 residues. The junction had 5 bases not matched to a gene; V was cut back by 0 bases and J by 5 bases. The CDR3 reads CASSQETSGGAYETQYF. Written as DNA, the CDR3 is TGTGCCAGCAGCCAAGAGACTAGCGGGGGGGCCTACGAGACCCAGTACTTC.

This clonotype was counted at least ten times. CDR3: CASSPSGANNSPLHF. CDR3 nucleotide sequence: TGTGCCAGCTCACCAAGCGGAGCGAATAATTCACCCCTCCACTTT. The chain combines TRBV18 with TRBJ1-6; D is uncertain. Germline CDR1 is KGHSH and CDR2 is LQKENI. Trimming cost V 2 bases and J 5 bases, with 10 bases left between them. The CDR3 consists of 15 residues.

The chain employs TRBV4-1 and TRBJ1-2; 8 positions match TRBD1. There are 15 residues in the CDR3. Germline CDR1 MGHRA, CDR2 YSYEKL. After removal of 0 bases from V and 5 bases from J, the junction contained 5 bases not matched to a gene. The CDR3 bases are TGCGCCAGCAGCCAAGACTCGACAGGGGATTATGGCTACACCTTC. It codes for CASSQDSTGDYGYTF.